This TCR beta chain came from a study of radiotherapy plus CTLA-4 blockade in lung cancer (dated by TCRdb to about 2018). A note on the overall study: Objective responses were observed in 18% of enrolled patients, and disease control was achieved in 31%.

The library came from the immunoSEQ multiplex PCR assay. TCRdb obtained this table from immuneACCESS and retained in-frame rearrangements with V and J assigned. These tables miss some clones; where compared with another copy, unresolved V genes account for less than half of the shortfall, and the remainder is unexplained. The table for this sample lists about 59,000 clones; 65% to 80% of them were counted only once. In total, the top ten clones hold about 8.5% of the sample. In this study, focal radiation therapy paired with CTLA-4 blockade (ipilimumab) was tested in patients who had chemo-refractory metastatic non-small-cell lung cancer. V and J are trimmed by 7 bases and 1 base, and the gene matches miss 3 bases of the junction. There are 14 amino acids in the CDR3, from cysteine to phenylalanine inclusive. Left in the record is the CDR3 DNA by itself, 42 bases read in frame from the first base. Per the germline V gene (reference sequence), LNHDA is the CDR1 and SQIVND is the CDR2.

About this clone: Which antigen it targets is not known. Per-nucleotide qualities are absent, and no much larger clonotype sits a single base away.

On the study overall, not on this receptor specifically: The strongest predictors of response were reported to be early dynamic shifts in blood T cell clones along with a rise in serum interferon-beta following radiation. After treatment with radiotherapy and ipilimumab, TCR clones that came from tumors expanded in the peripheral blood.

Sequencing was performed on peripheral blood, taken from a patient treated with radiotherapy plus ipilimumab. The chain was built from TRBV19 and TRBJ2-2, with 7 central nucleotides matching TRBD1. The TCR comes from a human donor with non-small cell lung cancer whose response to radiotherapy plus ipilimumab could not be evaluated. The nucleotide sequence is given as TGTGCCAGTAACAGGGGAGTGAACACCGGGGAGCTGTTTTTT. Translated, this gives CASNRGVNTGELFF.